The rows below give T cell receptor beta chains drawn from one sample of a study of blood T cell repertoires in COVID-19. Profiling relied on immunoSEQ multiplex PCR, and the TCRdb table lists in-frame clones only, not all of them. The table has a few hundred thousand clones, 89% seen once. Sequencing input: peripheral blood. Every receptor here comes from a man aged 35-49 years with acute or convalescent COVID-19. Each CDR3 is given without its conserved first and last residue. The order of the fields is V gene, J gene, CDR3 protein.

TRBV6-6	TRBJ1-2	ASSPLGTAYGYT
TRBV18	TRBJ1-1	ASSPRSDTEAF
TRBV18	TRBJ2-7	AASAGAGEDEQY
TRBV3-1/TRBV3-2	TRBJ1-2	ASSLHGQGLDYGYT
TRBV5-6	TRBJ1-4	ASSWTANEKLF
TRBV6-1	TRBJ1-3	ASSERWYSGNTIY
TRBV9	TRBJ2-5	ASSAGQYQETQY
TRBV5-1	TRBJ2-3	ASSLPQGNPPDTQY
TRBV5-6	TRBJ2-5	ASSLYSDRPQETQY
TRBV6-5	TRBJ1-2	ASTIDRGPYGYT
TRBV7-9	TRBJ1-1	ASSLVAAATAEAF
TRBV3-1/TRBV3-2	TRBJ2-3	ASSLGEDTQY
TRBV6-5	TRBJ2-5	ASSYGEGVAETQY
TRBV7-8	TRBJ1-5	ASSLGSRANQPQH
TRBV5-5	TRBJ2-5	ASSEPARGETQY
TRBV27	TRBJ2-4	ASSPGIELAKNIQY